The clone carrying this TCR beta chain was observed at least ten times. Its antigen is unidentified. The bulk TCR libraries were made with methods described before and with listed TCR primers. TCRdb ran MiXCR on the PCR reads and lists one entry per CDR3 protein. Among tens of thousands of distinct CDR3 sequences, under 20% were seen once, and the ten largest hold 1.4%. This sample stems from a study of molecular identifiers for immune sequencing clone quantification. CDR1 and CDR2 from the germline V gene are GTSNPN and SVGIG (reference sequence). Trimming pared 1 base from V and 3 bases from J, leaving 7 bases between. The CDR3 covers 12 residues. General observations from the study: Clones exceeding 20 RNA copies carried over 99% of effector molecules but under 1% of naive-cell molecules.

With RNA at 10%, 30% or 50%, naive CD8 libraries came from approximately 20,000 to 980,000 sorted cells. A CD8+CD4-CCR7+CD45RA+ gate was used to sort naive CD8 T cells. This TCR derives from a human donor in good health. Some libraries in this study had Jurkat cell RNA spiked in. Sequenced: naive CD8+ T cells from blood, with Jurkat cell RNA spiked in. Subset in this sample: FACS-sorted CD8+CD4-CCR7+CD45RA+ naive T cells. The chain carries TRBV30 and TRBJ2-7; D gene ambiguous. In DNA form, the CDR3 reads TGTGCCTGGAGTGGACTGAGCTACGAGCAGTACTTC. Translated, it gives CAWSGLSYEQYF.